The 30 T cell receptor beta chains given below trace back to one sample, sequenced in a study of T cell clonotyping in hematopoietic cell transplantation. Profiled with immunoSEQ multiplex PCR; TCRdb holds only in-frame clones, not every one. The table shows fewer than 3,500 clones, with approximately 60% occurring only once. The sequenced sample was peripheral blood mononuclear cells, obtained 30 days after allogeneic stem cell transplant. The receptors derive from a female patient in her thirties or forties who had an allogeneic stem cell transplant, so T cells may come from the graft donor. Some clones in this sample may be carry-over from other donors' samples.

This clone was seen more than once but under ten times. This rearrangement joins TRBV6-5 to TRBJ2-7; D remains ambiguous. V shed 0 bases and J shed 3 bases, with 12 bases lying between them. The germline V gene has CDR1 MNHEY and CDR2 SVGAGI. This CDR3 comprises 15 residues. DNA for the CDR3: TGTGCCAGCAGTTACTCAGCTAGGGCCAACTACGAGCAGTACTTC. This translates into CASSYSARANYEQYF.

The chain combines TRBV28 with TRBJ1-4, with 12 bases identical to TRBD1. Germline CDR1 reads MDHEN; CDR2 reads SYDVKM. V trimming: 10 bases; J trimming: 7 bases; junction bases outside the gene matches: 16. There are 17 residues in the CDR3. The CDR3 nucleotides read TGTGCCATATCAACCGGGACAGGGGGCATGAGGAGTGAAAAACTGTTTTTT. Protein product: CAISTGTGGMRSEKLFF.

The CDR3 nucleotides read TGTGCCAGCAGCCCGGCCAGTCGGGCGGGGGGTGGAGATACGCAGTATTTT. Its protein product is CASSPASRAGGGDTQYF. The chain has TRBV7-6 and TRBJ2-3; TRBD2 matches at 8 bases. This CDR3 comprises 17 residues. Germline CDR1 SGHVS, CDR2 FNYEAQ. The junction had 15 bases not matched to a gene; V was cut back by 5 bases and J by 5 bases. Drawing the rest from reference TRBV7-6 and TRBJ2-3, the complete variable domain is GAGVSQSPRYKVTKRGQDVALRCDPISGHVSLYWYRQALGQGPEFLTYFNYEAQQDKSGLPNDRFSAERPEGSISTLTIQRTEQRDSAMYRCASSPASRAGGGDTQYFGPGTRLTVL.

The chain combines TRBV30 with TRBJ2-2, with D perhaps matching TRBD1 (6 bases). Trimming shortened V by 2 bases and J by 7 bases, and 20 bases separated the two germline ends. This CDR3 is built from 16 residues. The germline CDR1 and CDR2 sequences are GTSNPN and SVGIG (reference sequence). Here the CDR3 reads CAWSLTGRQAGGELFF. In DNA, the CDR3 is TGTGCCTGGAGTCTAACCGGCCGACAGGCCGGCGGGGAGCTGTTTTTT.

The chain has TRBV19 and TRBJ2-5; D not certain. The germline V gene encodes CDR1 LNHDA and CDR2 SQIVND (reference sequence). The V end was cut by 6 bases, the J end by 0 bases, with 11 bases between. CDR3 length: 14 residues. DNA of the CDR3: TGTGCCAGTAGAAGTAGTACCTACCAAGAGACCCAGTACTTC. The encoded protein is CASRSSTYQETQYF.

The chain combines TRBV6-5 with TRBJ2-7; D might be TRBD2 (6 bases). This CDR3 is built from 14 residues. From germline, CDR1 is MNHEY and CDR2 SVGAGI. The ends were cut back, 5 bases at V and 1 base at J, with 12 bases in the middle. The CDR3 region is CASSKGGDSYEQYF. DNA of the CDR3: TGTGCCAGCAGTAAAGGCGGGGATTCCTACGAGCAGTACTTC.

V is TRBV6-6 and J is TRBJ2-7; 9 nucleotides align to TRBD1. After removal of 3 bases from V and 3 bases from J, the junction contained 6 bases not matched to a gene. The CDR3 sequence is 15 residues long. The germline V gene has CDR1 MNHNY and CDR2 SVGAGI (reference sequence). The CDR3 reads CASSYPGTGYYEQYF. DNA of the CDR3: TGTGCCAGCAGTTATCCCGGGACAGGGTACTACGAGCAGTACTTC.

This clone occurred once. The V gene is TRBV25-1, the J gene TRBJ2-2, with 7 nucleotides matching TRBD1. The length of the CDR3 is 15 residues. From germline, CDR1 is MGHDK and CDR2 SYGVNS. V lost 10 bases, J lost 6 bases, and 14 bases stayed unmatched. The CDR3 here is CATSPDRVLAGELFF. As DNA, the CDR3 is TGTGCCACTTCCCCCGACAGGGTCCTAGCCGGGGAGCTGTTTTTT.

This clone is labeled as large. The chain links TRBV10-2 to TRBJ1-1, with TRBD1 as a possible D gene (5 bases). The length of the CDR3 is 14 residues. Trimming took off 1 base at V and 4 bases at J, with 10 bases between the two ends. From germline, CDR1 is WSHSY and CDR2 SAAADI. The CDR3 is CASSELPGSTEAFF. Here the CDR3 DNA reads TGCGCCAGCAGTGAGTTGCCAGGGAGCACTGAAGCTTTCTTT.

V and J are TRBV7-3 and TRBJ1-2, with D perhaps matching TRBD1 (5 bases). Per germline, CDR1 SGHTA and CDR2 FQGTGA. The CDR3 has 17 amino acids. V shed 5 bases and J shed 3 bases, with 22 bases lying between them. The CDR3 nucleotides are TGTGCCAGCAGCCAACGCGGACATTACCGATGGGACTATGGCTACACCTTC. Its translation is CASSQRGHYRWDYGYTF.

This clone was found a few times. The J gene is TRBJ1-3, the V gene TRBV9; 7 bases are shared with TRBD1. CDR1 is SGDLS and CDR2 is YYNGEE in the germline V gene. V shed 7 bases, J shed 0 bases, and the junction held 7 bases outside the gene matches. The CDR3 is 15 residues long. CDR3 bases: TGTGCCAGCTCGGACAGGTCGAACTCTGGAAACACCATATATTTT. Translated: CASSDRSNSGNTIYF.

V and J are TRBV19 and TRBJ2-7; D might be TRBD1 (6 bases). CDR1 LNHDA and CDR2 SQIVND come from the germline V gene (reference sequence). The CDR3 has 16 residues. The V and J ends lost 3 bases and 5 bases respectively, with 20 bases between them. This CDR3 reads CASSMGRDTLFHEQYF. As DNA, the CDR3 is TGTGCCAGTAGTATGGGCCGGGACACCCTATTCCACGAGCAGTACTTC.

The chain has TRBV5-8 and TRBJ1-1; no clear D. The CDR3 length is 11 residues. The V gene lost 5 bases and the J gene lost 5 bases, with 7 bases spanning the gap. Germline V gene lookup returns CDR1 SGHTS and CDR2 YDEGEE. The CDR3: CASRRGTEAFF. CDR3 sequence (DNA): TGTGCCAGCAGGAGAGGGACTGAAGCTTTCTTT.

The gene calls are TRBV19 and TRBJ1-3; D is uncertain. Germline V CDR1 and CDR2: LNHDA, SQIVND (reference sequence). V dropped 5 bases and J dropped 0 bases, with 8 bases sitting between them. The CDR3 loop spans 14 amino acids. The CDR3 region is CASSLSGSGNTIYF. CDR3 coding DNA: TGTGCCAGTAGTCTGAGCGGCTCTGGAAACACCATATATTTT.

The genes are TRBV2 and TRBJ2-1; no reliable D call. Per the germline V gene, CDR1 is SNHLY and CDR2 is FYNNEI. V was clipped by 2 bases and J by 7 bases, with 6 bases between them. This CDR3 contains 12 residues. The CDR3 loop reads CASSEMRNEQFF. The CDR3 DNA sequence: TGTGCCAGCAGTGAAATGAGGAATGAGCAGTTCTTC.

In its sample, this clone is large (0.1 to 1%). This rearrangement joins TRBV19 to TRBJ1-1; TRBD1 is a possible D gene (5 bases). There are 14 residues in the CDR3. V gave up 3 bases and J gave up 1 base, with 9 bases separating them. Germline CDR1 is LNHDA and CDR2 is SQIVND (reference sequence). The CDR3 DNA sequence: TGTGCCAGTAGTATCGACAGCCCGAACACTGAAGCTTTCTTT. Translating it yields CASSIDSPNTEAFF. The complete variable domain, with remaining parts taken from reference TRBV19 and TRBJ1-1, reads DGGITQSPKYLFRKEGQNVTLSCEQNLNHDAMYWYRQDPGQGLRLIYYSQIVNDFQKGDIAEGYSVSREKKESFPLTVTSAQKNPTAFYLCASSIDSPNTEAFFGQGTRLTVV.

By proportion, this clone is medium-sized. The gene calls are TRBV9 and TRBJ2-5, with a possible D match to TRBD1 (6 bases). Deletions cut 2 bases from V and 7 bases from J, with 12 bases between. The CDR3 contains 13 residues. Germline CDR1 reads SGDLS; CDR2 reads YYNGEE. The CDR3 coding sequence is TGTGCCAGCAGCGTTGGACAGTTAGCGACCCAGTACTTC. Its protein product is CASSVGQLATQYF.

In its sample, this clone was seen once. The CDR3 bases are TGTGCCAGCAGCCAGGACAGTGAAAAACTGTTTTTT. This sequence encodes CASSQDSEKLFF. The chain uses TRBV7-9 and TRBJ1-4; D may be TRBD1 (6 bases). The CDR3 totals 12 residues. Germline assignment: CDR1 SEHNR and CDR2 FQNEAQ (reference sequence). Trimming removed 5 bases from V and 7 bases from J, with 8 bases in between.

V and J are TRBV9 and TRBJ1-3; D uncertain. Germline V CDR1 and CDR2: SGDLS, YYNGEE. V was cut by 0 bases and J by 8 bases, with 6 bases left in between. This CDR3 comprises 12 residues. CDR3 sequence (DNA): TGTGCCAGCAGCGTAGTGGGCGACACCATATATTTT. Translation gives CASSVVGDTIYF.

This chain links TRBV7-9 with TRBJ1-5, with 7 bases aligning to TRBD1. The junction had 7 bases not matched to a gene; V was cut back by 5 bases and J by 3 bases. The V gene's germline CDR1 is SEHNR and CDR2 FQNEAQ (reference sequence). The CDR3 is 15 residues long. The CDR3 DNA reads TGTGCCAGCAGCGCGACAGGGATGGTCAATCAGCCCCAGCATTTT. Protein product: CASSATGMVNQPQHF.

CDR3 sequence reads: CANPTGGPLHEQYF. Here the CDR3 DNA reads TGCGCCAACCCGACAGGGGGCCCGCTACACGAGCAGTACTTC. V usage is TRBV10-1 and J usage is TRBJ2-7, with 10 bases lining up with TRBD1. The CDR3 has 14 amino acids. The J segment lost 5 bases and the V segment lost 10 bases, leaving 11 bases of the junction unmatched. Germline V gene sequence: CDR1 WNHNN, CDR2 SYGVQD (reference sequence).

The chain couples TRBV5-1 to TRBJ2-5; D ambiguous. CDR3 length equals 12 residues. V shed 4 bases and J shed 2 bases, with 6 bases lying between them. Germline V gene data show CDR1 as SGHRS and CDR2 as YFSETQ. CDR3 sequence reads: CASSPLQETQYF. Written as DNA, the CDR3 is TGCGCCAGCAGCCCTCTACAAGAGACCCAGTACTTC.

The sample holds a few counts of this clone. The chain combines TRBV4-3 with TRBJ2-3; 7 bases are a match to TRBD1. The CDR3 covers 15 residues. Germline V gene lookup returns CDR1 LGHNA and CDR2 YSLEER. J lost 2 bases, V lost 1 base, and 3 bases had no gene match. CDR3 DNA: TGCGCCAGCAGCCAAGGACAGGGTACCACAGATACGCAGTATTTT. Its protein product is CASSQGQGTTDTQYF.

This clone was observed a handful of times. The chain is built from TRBV9 and TRBJ2-6, with D possibly being TRBD2 (5 bases). Germline-derived CDR1 and CDR2 are SGDLS and YYNGEE. There are 14 residues in the CDR3. With 3 bases removed from V and 4 bases from J, the gap between germline ends came to 8 bases. The CDR3 DNA reads TGTGCCAGCAGCGACCCGGGGGGGGCCAACGTCCTGACTTTC. Translation gives CASSDPGGANVLTF. Full variable domain (outside the CDR3, taken from reference TRBV9 and TRBJ2-6): DSGVTQTPKHLITATGQRVTLRCSPRSGDLSVYWYQQSLDQGLQFLIQYYNGEERAKGNILERFSAQQFPDLHSELNLSSLELGDSALYFCASSDPGGANVLTFGAGSRLTVL.

This chain links TRBV5-8 with TRBJ2-3; D might be TRBD2 (5 bases). Trimming left V 1 base short and J 0 bases short, with 9 bases between. CDR3 length: 15 residues. CDR1 SGHTS and CDR2 YDEGEE come from the germline V gene. CDR3 coding DNA: TGTGCCAGCAGCTTGCGGCGGGCTAGCACAGATACGCAGTATTTT. This translates into CASSLRRASTDTQYF.

V gene TRBV7-8 combines with J gene TRBJ1-1; a possible D gene is TRBD1 (6 bases). V dropped 0 bases and J dropped 2 bases, with 13 bases sitting between them. Germline V gene lookup returns CDR1 SGHVS and CDR2 FQNEAQ. The CDR3 spans 16 residues. The CDR3 is CASSLAHRATNTEAFF. CDR3 nucleotides: TGTGCCAGCAGCTTAGCGCACAGGGCTACTAACACTGAAGCTTTCTTT.

CDR3 nucleotides: TGCAGCGTTGAAGGGGAGTGGAACTATGGCTACACCTTC. Its translation is CSVEGEWNYGYTF. The J gene is TRBJ1-2, the V gene TRBV29-1, with D hard to call. V was cut by 1 base and J by 2 bases, with 8 bases left in between. Germline assignment: CDR1 SQVTM and CDR2 ANQGSEA. The CDR3 totals 13 residues.

The chain joins TRBV29-1 to TRBJ2-7; no definite D call. The CDR3 is 11 amino acids. Trimming pared 4 bases from V and 7 bases from J, leaving 11 bases between. Germline CDR1 is SQVTM and CDR2 is ANQGSEA. CDR3 residues: CSVVGLEEQYF. The CDR3 DNA is TGCAGCGTTGTAGGATTGGAGGAGCAGTACTTC.

The genes are TRBV30 and TRBJ1-1, with D unresolved. The length of the CDR3 is 11 residues. Germline values: CDR1 GTSNPN, CDR2 SVGIG (reference sequence). The V end was cut by 5 bases, the J end by 4 bases, with 8 bases between. In DNA form, the CDR3 reads TGTGCCTGGGGGGAGAGCACTGAAGCTTTCTTT. Its translation: CAWGESTEAFF.

To note about this clone: Other DNA variants within this sample encode the same CDR3. The chain is built from TRBV4-3 and TRBJ1-2; TRBD1 aligns across 7 bases. This CDR3 spans 14 amino acids. The ends lost 0 bases at V and 4 bases at J; junction bases unmatched: 2. CDR1 LGHNA and CDR2 YSLEER come from the germline V gene. CDR3 bases: TGCGCCAGCAGCCAAGACAGGGGGGGCTATGGCTACACCTTC. It translates to CASSQDRGGYGYTF.